The next 8 T cell receptor beta chains were all read from a single sample in a study of response to subunit inactivated influenza vaccine. TCRdb reanalysed the RT-PCR reads using MiXCR and keeps one entry per CDR3 protein. Of about 500,000 distinct CDR3 sequences listed, 15% to 20% were seen once; the top ten hold roughly 3%. The source was CD4+ T cells sorted from PBMCs, collected 23 months after vaccination. The receptors stem from a man between 50 and 70 years old who received an inactivated influenza vaccine.

This chain uses TRBV7-9 with TRBJ2-1; tentatively, D is TRBD2 (6 bases). V was trimmed by 7 bases and J by 4 bases, leaving 17 bases between them. The length of the CDR3 is 15 residues. Germline V gene lookup returns CDR1 SEHNR and CDR2 FQNEAQ (reference sequence). The chain's CDR3 is CASTPGGDLYNEQFF. The CDR3 bases are TGTGCCAGCACCCCCGGCGGGGATTTGTACAATGAGCAGTTCTTC.

The chain couples TRBV5-6 to TRBJ1-2; tentative D call: TRBD1 (5 bases). The V gene's germline CDR1 is SGHDT and CDR2 YYEEEE. With 2 bases removed from V and 2 bases from J, the gap between germline ends came to 16 bases. This CDR3 is built from 16 residues. The CDR3 loop is CASSFRQGRGNYGYTF. Written as DNA, the CDR3 is TGTGCCAGCAGCTTTCGGCAGGGTCGAGGAAACTATGGCTACACCTTC.

The sample holds a few counts of this clonotype. V gene TRBV5-5 combines with J gene TRBJ1-1; 9 nucleotides line up with TRBD1. The CDR3 extends over 15 amino acids. The germline gives CDR1 SGHKS, CDR2 YYEKEE (reference sequence). Losses at the gene ends were 2 bases for V and 5 bases for J; bases not matched to a gene: 7. CDR3 in amino acids: CASSLAGQGQTEAFF. The CDR3 coding sequence is TGTGCCAGCAGCTTAGCAGGACAGGGGCAAACTGAAGCTTTCTTT.

V is TRBV7-9 and J is TRBJ1-1; D not certain. The CDR3 contains 15 residues. With 5 bases removed from V and 7 bases from J, the gap between germline ends came to 20 bases. From germline, CDR1 is SEHNR and CDR2 FQNEAQ (reference sequence). The chain's CDR3 is CASSPFTGPAGEAFF. As DNA, the CDR3 is TGTGCCAGCAGCCCGTTCACCGGTCCGGCGGGTGAAGCTTTCTTT.

J is TRBJ2-7 and V is TRBV7-2; TRBD2 matches 10 bases. This CDR3 comprises 14 residues. Germline CDR1 reads SGHTA; CDR2 reads FQGNSA. Trimming removed 9 bases from V and 2 bases from J; junction bases left unmatched: 7. The chain's CDR3 is CASLRTSGPYEQYF. In nucleotides, the CDR3 is TGTGCCAGTCTTCGGACTAGCGGACCCTACGAGCAGTACTTC.

This clonotype was seen only a few times. The chain joins TRBV5-1 to TRBJ2-2; D ambiguous. In germline, CDR1 is SGHRS, CDR2 YFSETQ. Trimming cost V 0 bases and J 6 bases, with 9 bases left between them. The CDR3 loop spans 14 amino acids. CDR3 sequence (DNA): TGCGCCAGCAGCTTGGCTGGTCTTTCCGGGGAGCTGTTTTTT. The encoded protein is CASSLAGLSGELFF.

CDR3 sequence (DNA): TGCAGTGCGGAACCCAGGGGGCGCAATTCACCCCTCCACTTT. Its protein is CSAEPRGRNSPLHF. The chain couples TRBV20-1 to TRBJ1-6; 8 nucleotides agree with TRBD1. The CDR3 runs 14 residues. CDR1 is DFQATT, CDR2 SNEGSKA, per germline (reference sequence). J lost 7 bases, V lost 6 bases, and 8 bases had no gene match.

This chain joins TRBV5-1 and TRBJ2-7; TRBD1 aligns across 9 bases. The CDR3 is 17 residues long. Germline CDR1 is SGHRS and CDR2 is YFSETQ. The trim removed 0 bases at V and 2 bases at J, leaving 9 bases unmatched. This CDR3 is CASSLATGTGIAYEQYF. The CDR3 coding sequence is TGCGCCAGCAGCTTGGCTACCGGGACAGGGATCGCCTACGAGCAGTACTTC.